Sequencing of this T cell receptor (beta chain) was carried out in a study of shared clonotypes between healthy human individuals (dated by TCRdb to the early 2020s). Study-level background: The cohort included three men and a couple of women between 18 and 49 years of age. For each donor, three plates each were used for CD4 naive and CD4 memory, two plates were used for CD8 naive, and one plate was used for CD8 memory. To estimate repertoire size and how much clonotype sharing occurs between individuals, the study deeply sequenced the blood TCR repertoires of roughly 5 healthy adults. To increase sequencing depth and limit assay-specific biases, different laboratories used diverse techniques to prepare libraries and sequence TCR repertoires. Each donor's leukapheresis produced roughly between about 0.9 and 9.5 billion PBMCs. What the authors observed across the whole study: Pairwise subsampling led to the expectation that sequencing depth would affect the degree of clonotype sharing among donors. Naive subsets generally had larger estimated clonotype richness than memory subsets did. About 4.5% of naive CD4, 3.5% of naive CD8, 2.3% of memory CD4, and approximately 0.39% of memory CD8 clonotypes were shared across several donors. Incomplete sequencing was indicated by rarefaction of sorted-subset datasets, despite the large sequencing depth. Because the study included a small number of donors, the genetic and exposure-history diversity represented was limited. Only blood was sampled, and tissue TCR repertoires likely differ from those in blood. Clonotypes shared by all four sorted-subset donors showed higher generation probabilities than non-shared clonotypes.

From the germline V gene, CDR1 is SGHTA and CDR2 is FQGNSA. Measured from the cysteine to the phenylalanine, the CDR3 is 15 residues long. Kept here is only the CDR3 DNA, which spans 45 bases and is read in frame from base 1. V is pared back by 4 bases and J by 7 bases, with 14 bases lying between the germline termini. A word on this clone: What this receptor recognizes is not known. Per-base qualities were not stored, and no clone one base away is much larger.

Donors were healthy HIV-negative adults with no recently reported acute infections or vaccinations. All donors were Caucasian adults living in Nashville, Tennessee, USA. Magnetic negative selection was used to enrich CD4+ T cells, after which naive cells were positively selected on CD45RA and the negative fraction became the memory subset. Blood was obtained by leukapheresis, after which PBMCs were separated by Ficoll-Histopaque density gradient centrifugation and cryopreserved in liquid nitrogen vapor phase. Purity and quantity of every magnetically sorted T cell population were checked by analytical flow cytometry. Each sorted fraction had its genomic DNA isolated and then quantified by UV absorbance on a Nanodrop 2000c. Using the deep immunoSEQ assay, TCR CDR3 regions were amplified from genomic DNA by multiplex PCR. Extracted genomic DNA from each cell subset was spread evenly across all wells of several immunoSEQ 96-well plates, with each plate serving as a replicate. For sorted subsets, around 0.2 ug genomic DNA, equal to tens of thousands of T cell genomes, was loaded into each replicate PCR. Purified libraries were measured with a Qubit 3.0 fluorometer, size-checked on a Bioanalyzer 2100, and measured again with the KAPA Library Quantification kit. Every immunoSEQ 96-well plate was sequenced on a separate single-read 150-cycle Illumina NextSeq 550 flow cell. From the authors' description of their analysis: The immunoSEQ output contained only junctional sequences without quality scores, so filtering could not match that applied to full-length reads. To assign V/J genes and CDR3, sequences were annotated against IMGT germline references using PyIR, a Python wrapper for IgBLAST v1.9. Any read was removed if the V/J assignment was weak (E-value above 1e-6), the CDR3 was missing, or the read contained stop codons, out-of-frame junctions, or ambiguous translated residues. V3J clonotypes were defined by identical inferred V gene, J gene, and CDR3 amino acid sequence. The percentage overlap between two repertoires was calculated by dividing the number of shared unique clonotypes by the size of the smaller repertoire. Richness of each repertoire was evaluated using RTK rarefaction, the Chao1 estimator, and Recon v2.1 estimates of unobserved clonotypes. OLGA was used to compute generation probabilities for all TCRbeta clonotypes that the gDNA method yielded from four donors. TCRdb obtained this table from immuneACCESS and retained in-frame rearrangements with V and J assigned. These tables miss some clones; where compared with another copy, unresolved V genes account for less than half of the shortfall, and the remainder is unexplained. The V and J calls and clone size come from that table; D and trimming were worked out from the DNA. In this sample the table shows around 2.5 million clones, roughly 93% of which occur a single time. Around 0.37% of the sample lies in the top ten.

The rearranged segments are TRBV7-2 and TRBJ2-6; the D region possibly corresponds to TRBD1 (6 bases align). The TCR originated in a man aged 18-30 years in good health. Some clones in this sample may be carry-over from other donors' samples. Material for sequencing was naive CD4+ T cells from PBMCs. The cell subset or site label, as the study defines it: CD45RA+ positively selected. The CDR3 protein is CASSSTGTVANVLTF. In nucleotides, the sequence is TGTGCCAGCAGCTCAACAGGGACGGTCGCCAACGTCCTGACTTTC.